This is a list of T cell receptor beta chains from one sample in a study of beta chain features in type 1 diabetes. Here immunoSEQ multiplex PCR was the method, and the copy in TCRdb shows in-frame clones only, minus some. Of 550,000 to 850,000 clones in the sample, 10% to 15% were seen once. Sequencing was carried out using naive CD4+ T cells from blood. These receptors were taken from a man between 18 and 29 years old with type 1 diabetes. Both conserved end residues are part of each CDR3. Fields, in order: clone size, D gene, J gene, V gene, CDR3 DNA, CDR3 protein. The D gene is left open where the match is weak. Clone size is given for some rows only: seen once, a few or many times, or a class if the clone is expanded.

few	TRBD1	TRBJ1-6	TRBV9	TGTGCCAGCAGCCTCAGACAGGGAAGGCCCCTCCACTTT	CASSLRQGRPLHF
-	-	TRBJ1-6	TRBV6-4	TGTGCCAGCAGTGACGCCGGCAGGCCCAATTCACCCCTCCACTTT	CASSDAGRPNSPLHF
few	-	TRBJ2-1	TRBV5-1	TGCGCCAGCAGCTTAGGGGACGGTGAGCAGTTCTTC	CASSLGDGEQFF
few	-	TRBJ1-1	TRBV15	TGTGCCACCAGCAGGCCTCAGGGATTCTACACTGAAGCTTTCTTT	CATSRPQGFYTEAFF
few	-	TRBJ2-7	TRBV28	TGTGCCAGCACACAGGGCGGGTTGTCCTACGAGCAGTACTTC	CASTQGGLSYEQYF
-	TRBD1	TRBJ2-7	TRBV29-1	TGCAGCGTTGATAGGACAGGGAACGAGCAGTACTTC	CSVDRTGNEQYF
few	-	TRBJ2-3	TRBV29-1	TGCAGCGCCGTTCGGGACATAAGCACAGATACGCAGTATTTT	CSAVRDISTDTQYF
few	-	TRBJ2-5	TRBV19	TGTGCCAGTAGTATAGGGCGGCAGCGGCACTTC	CASSIGRQRHF
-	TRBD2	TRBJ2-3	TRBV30	TGTGCCTGGGGACTAGCGGGGGGTGGTACGCAGTATTTT	CAWGLAGGGTQYF
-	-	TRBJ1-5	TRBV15	TGTGCCACCAGCAGACAGATTCCACAGCCCCAGCATTTT	CATSRQIPQPQHF
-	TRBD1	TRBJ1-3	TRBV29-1	TGCAGCGCAGGGGGCTCTTCTGGAAACACCATATATTTT	CSAGGSSGNTIYF
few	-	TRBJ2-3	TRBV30	TGTGCCTGGAGGGCCGGAGATACGCAGTATTTT	CAWRAGDTQYF
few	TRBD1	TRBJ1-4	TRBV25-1	TGTGCCAGCAGTGAATTAGGGGGCAGTCCTAATGAAAAACTGTTTTTT	CASSELGGSPNEKLFF
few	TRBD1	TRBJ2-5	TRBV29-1	TGCAGCGGACGGACAGGCCAAGAGACCCAGTACTTC	CSGRTGQETQYF
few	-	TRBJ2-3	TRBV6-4	TGTGCCAGCAGTGCCCTCGGATGGGCAGATACGCAGTATTTT	CASSALGWADTQYF
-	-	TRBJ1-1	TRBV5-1	TGCGCCAGCAGCTTGGCCGTGGCTGAGGGAACTGAAGCTTTCTTT	CASSLAVAEGTEAFF
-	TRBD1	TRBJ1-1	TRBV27	TGTGCCAGCAGTTTCGACAGGGAGGGGACTGAAGCTTTCTTT	CASSFDREGTEAFF
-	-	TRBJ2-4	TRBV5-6	TGTGCCAGCAGCGAGGACGCATTGAGAGCCAAAAACATTCAGTACTTC	CASSEDALRAKNIQYF
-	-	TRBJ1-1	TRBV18	TGTGCCAGCTCACCACTTGACTTCACTGAAGCTTTCTTT	CASSPLDFTEAFF
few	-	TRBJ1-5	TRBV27	TGTGCCAGCGGTCCCTTAGGTGGGCCCCAGCATTTT	CASGPLGGPQHF
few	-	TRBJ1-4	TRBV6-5	TGTGCCAGCAGACGGACGGCTTTTAATGAAAAACTGTTTTTT	CASRRTAFNEKLFF
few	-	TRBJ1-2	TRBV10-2	TGCGCCAGCAGTGAGTCAATAACAGTCTATGGCTACACCTTC	CASSESITVYGYTF
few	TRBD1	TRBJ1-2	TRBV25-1	TGTGCCAGCGGAGGACAGGGCCACTATGGCTACACCTTC	CASGGQGHYGYTF
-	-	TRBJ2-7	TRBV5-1	TGCGCCAGCAGCTTATCAGGGACAAGCTACGAGCAGTACTTC	CASSLSGTSYEQYF
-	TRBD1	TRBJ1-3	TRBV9	TGTGCCAGCAGCGTACAGAGCGGACAGGGAGGCACCATATATTTT	CASSVQSGQGGTIYF
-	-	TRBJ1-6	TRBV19	TGTGCCAGTAGTCCTGCGACGAGTTCACCCCTCCACTTT	CASSPATSSPLHF
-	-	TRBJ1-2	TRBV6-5	TGTGCCATCAGTGAGTACGGCTATGGCTACACCTTC	CAISEYGYGYTF
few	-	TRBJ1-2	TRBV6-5	TGTGCCAGCAGTTTCGACCGTGGCTATGGCTACACCTTC	CASSFDRGYGYTF
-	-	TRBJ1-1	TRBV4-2	TGTGCCAGCAGCCTTCGGTCACTGAACACTGAAGCTTTCTTT	CASSLRSLNTEAFF
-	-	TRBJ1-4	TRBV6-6	TGTGCCAGCGGTCCCCAGGGGTTTAATGAAAAACTGTTTTTT	CASGPQGFNEKLFF